This T cell receptor beta chain comes out of a study of blood T cell repertoires in COVID-19. As for the study in general: Sites across the United States, Italy and Spain contributed samples from acute and convalescent COVID-19.

Germline V gives CDR1 SGHRS, CDR2 YFSETQ. CDR3 length: 13 residues. The V gene end was trimmed by 3 bases and the J gene end by 7 bases; junction bases not matched to a gene: 6. Per the original data handling: Nucleated cell counts were estimated from reference gene primer amplification. The protocol was immunoSEQ multiplex PCR, while the TCRdb copy is restricted to in-frame clones and leaves out a portion. V and J calls and clone size come straight from that table; D and trimming were deduced from the DNA. The repertoire has under 200,000 clones, around 83% of them found once; the top ten carry about 0.98%.

This receptor was taken from a man between 18 and 29 years old with acute or convalescent COVID-19. The chain uses TRBV5-1 and TRBJ1-2; the match to TRBD1 covers 7 bases. What was sequenced was peripheral blood. CDR3 sequence reads: CASSSRQGTGYTF. CDR3 sequence (DNA): TGCGCCAGCAGCTCCCGACAGGGAACTGGCTACACCTTC.